The clone carrying this T cell receptor beta chain is a singleton in its sample. Clones were read by immunoSEQ multiplex PCR, and TCRdb kept only the in-frame ones, dropping some. The sample includes about 2 million clones, around 95% of them seen just once. The CDR3 is made up of 15 amino acids. V lost 6 bases to trimming and J lost 4 bases, with 15 bases between them. Per the germline V gene, CDR1 is LNHDA and CDR2 is SQIVND (reference sequence). The source of the sample is a study of shared clonotypes between healthy human individuals. The clonotype was recovered from a man aged 18 to 30 in good health. Specimen: naive CD4+ T cells sorted from blood. As to subset: CD45RA+ positively selected. The gene calls are TRBV19 and TRBJ2-2; D gene unclear. The CDR3 loop reads CASRSIMGGTGELFF. CDR3 coding DNA: TGTGCCAGTAGATCAATTATGGGTGGCACCGGGGAGCTGTTTTTT.